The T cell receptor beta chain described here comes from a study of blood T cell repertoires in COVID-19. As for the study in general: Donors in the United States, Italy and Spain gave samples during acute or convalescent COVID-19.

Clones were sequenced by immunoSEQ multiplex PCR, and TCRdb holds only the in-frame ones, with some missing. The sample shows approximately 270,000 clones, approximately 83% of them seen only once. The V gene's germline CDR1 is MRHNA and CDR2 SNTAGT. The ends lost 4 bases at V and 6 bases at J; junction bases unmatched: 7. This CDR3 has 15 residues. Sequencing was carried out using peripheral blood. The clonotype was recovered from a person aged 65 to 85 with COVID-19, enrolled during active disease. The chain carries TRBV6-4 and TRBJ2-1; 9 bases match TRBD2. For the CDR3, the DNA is TGTGCCAGCAGTGCCCTCCTAGCGGGATCCAATGAGCAGTTCTTC. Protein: CASSALLAGSNEQFF.